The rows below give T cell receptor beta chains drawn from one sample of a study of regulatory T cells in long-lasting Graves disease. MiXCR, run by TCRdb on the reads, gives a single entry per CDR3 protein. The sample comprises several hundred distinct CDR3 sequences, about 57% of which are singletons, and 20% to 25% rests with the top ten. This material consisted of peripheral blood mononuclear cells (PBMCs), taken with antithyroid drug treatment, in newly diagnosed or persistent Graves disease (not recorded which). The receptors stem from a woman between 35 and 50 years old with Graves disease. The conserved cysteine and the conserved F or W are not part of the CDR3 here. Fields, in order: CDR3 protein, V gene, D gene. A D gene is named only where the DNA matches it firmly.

ASSDPGQGANEQF | TRBV2 | TRBD1
ASSLPSGMVNEQF | TRBV5-1 | TRBD2
ACRQGNTEAF | TRBV30 | TRBD1
ASSSYQPQH | TRBV28 | -
AISGRGTDTEAF | TRBV10-3 | -
ASTPTAGFDEQF | TRBV12-3/TRBV12-4 | -
AISESWGQPQH | TRBV10-3 | -
ASSETVPATFVTDTQY | TRBV2 | -
SARTSGVLSYEQY | TRBV20-1 | TRBD2
ASSPSGARSTEAF | TRBV12-3/TRBV12-4 | -
AGQTSTDTQY | TRBV6-6 | TRBD1
ASSEGAGVYEQY | TRBV6-1 | -
ASSVSSGTLI | TRBV9 | TRBD2
ASSIMNTEAF | TRBV5-6 | -
ASSYSGAGGRGEQF | TRBV6-5 | TRBD2
ASSSSGSGHEQF | TRBV28 | TRBD2